This T cell receptor beta chain derives from a study of cytomegalovirus exposure and HLA in healthy donors. The wider study: Drawn from HLA-typed donors, around 85 million unique TCRs were held in an early data release. Study-wide results and caveats: A later analysis found most CMV-associated TCR beta chains apparently HLA-restricted.

Worth noting for this clone: The antigen is unknown.

Trimming shortened V by 6 bases and J by 9 bases, and 15 bases separated the two germline ends. CDR3 length equals 13 residues. Germline CDR1 LGHNT, CDR2 FRNRAP. Primers included in the PCR were 60 Vbeta and 13 Jbeta primers. Clones were read by immunoSEQ multiplex PCR, and TCRdb kept only the in-frame ones, dropping some. The sample has roughly 120,000 clones, approximately 80% seen once; the top ten hold roughly 2%. This clonotype was sampled from a middle-aged man in good health and CMV-seronegative. Sequenced material: PBMCs. The rearrangement uses TRBV12-5 and TRBJ2-1, with D possibly TRBD2 on 5 matching bases. CDR3: CASGPQEAGEQFF. CDR3 coding DNA: TGTGCTAGTGGGCCCCAGGAGGCGGGTGAGCAGTTCTTC. Full variable domain (missing parts from reference TRBV12-5 and TRBJ2-1): DARVTQTPRHKVTEMGQEVTMRCQPILGHNTVFWYRQTMMQGLELLAYFRNRAPLDDSGMPKDRFSAEMPDATLATLKIQPSEPRDSAVYFCASGPQEAGEQFFGPGTRLTVL.